Reported below is one TCR beta chain. The antigen is not known. Specified time point: week 11, during vaccination. Doses of 300 ug of mutant IDH1 20-mer peptide were given with topical imiquimod. CDR1 and CDR2 (germline): SGHKS, YYEKEE (reference sequence). This CDR3 contains 15 residues. Trimming left V 2 bases short and J 2 bases short, with 11 bases between. The data were obtained in a study of a mutant IDH1 vaccine in newly diagnosed glioma. Sequencing used immunoSEQ multiplex PCR; TCRdb keeps in-frame clones, though not all of them. This sample yields tens of thousands of clones, of which less than 85% are seen a single time; 9% to 10% belongs to the top ten.

This sequence originates from a woman aged 45-60 years with glioma. The input for sequencing was PBMCs, taken from a glioma patient whose treatment included an IDH1 peptide vaccine. This chain links TRBV5-5 with TRBJ1-5; D is unclear. CDR3 protein: CASSLLDAGNQPQHF. The CDR3 coding sequence is TGTGCCAGCAGCTTATTGGACGCCGGCAATCAGCCCCAGCATTTT. Supplemented by reference TRBV5-5 and TRBJ1-5, the full variable domain reads DAGVTQSPTHLIKTRGQQVTLRCSPISGHKSVSWYQQVLGQGPQFIFQYYEKEERGRGNFPDRFSARQFPNYSSELNVNALLLGDSALYLCASSLLDAGNQPQHFGDGTRLSIL.